This TCR beta chain came from a study of T cell repertoires in cytomegalovirus infection. A remark on this clonotype: Its matching antigen is unknown.

TCRdb passed the reads through MiXCR, listing each CDR3 protein once. Of a few hundred thousand distinct CDR3 sequences in the sample, 15% to 20% were seen once. Germline V gives CDR1 LGHDT, CDR2 YNNKEL (reference sequence). Trimming removed 0 bases at V and 4 bases at J, with 12 bases between. CDR3 length: 15 amino acids. General observations from the study: Of the TCR beta families, the public ones yielded a cumulative frequency that identified carriers of CMV plus the relevant HLA. HLA-C-restricted CMV clonotypes gave the most frequent clonotype in two of eight donors.

This clonotype was sampled from a human donor in good health (CMV status not recorded). Some clones in this sample may be carry-over from other donors' samples. J is TRBJ1-1 and V is TRBV3-1; D gene unclear. The sequencing sample was made of CD8+ T cells from PBMCs. The CDR3 DNA reads TGTGCCAGCAGCCAAGAGGGCTACCGGGGCACTGAAGCTTTCTTT. Amino acid sequence: CASSQEGYRGTEAFF.